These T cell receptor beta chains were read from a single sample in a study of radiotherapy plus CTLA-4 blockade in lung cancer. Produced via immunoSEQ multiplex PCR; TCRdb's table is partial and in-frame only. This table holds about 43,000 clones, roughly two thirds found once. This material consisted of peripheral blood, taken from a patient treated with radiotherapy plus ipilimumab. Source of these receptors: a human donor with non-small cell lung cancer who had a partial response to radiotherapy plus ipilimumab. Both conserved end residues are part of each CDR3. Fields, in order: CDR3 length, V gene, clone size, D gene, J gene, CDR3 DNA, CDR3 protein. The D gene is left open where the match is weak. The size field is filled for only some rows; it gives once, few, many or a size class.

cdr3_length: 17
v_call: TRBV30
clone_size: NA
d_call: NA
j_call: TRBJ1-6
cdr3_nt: TGTGCCTGGAGCAGGAAGGCGGGAGAGTCCTATAATTCACCCCTCCACTTT
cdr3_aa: CAWSRKAGESYNSPLHF

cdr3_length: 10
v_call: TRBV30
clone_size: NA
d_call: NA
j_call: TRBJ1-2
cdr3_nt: TGTGCCTGGAGTGTCAGGGGCTACACCTTC
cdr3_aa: CAWSVRGYTF

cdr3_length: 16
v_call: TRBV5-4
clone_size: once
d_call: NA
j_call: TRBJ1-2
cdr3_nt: TGTGCCAGCGGCGCGGGAGGGACAAGAATTAACTATGGCTACACCTTC
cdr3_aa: CASGAGGTRINYGYTF

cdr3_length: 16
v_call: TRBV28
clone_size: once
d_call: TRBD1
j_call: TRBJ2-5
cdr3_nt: TGTGCCAGCAGGCCCCCGACCGGGACAGGCCAAGAGACCCAGTACTTC
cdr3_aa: CASRPPTGTGQETQYF

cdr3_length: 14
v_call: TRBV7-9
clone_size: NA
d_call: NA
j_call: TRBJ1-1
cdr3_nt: TGTGCCAGCAGCCTCATAAATCAGGACACTGAAGCTTTCTTT
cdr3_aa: CASSLINQDTEAFF

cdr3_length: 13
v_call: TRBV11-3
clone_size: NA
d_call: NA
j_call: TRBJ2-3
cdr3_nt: TGTGCCAGCAGCTTAGATACATCAGATACGCAGTATTTT
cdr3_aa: CASSLDTSDTQYF

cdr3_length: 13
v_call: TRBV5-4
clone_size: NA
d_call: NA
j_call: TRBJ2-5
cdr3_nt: TGTGCCAGCGCCACCCGGGACCAAGAGACCCAGTACTTC
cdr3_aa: CASATRDQETQYF

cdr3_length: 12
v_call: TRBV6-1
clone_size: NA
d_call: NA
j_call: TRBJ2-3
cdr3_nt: TGTGCCAGCAGTGCCACTGGTAATACGCAGTATTTT
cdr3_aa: CASSATGNTQYF

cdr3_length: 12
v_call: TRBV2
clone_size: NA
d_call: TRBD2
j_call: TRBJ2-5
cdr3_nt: TGTGCCAGCAGTAGCGGGAGGGAGACCCAGTACTTC
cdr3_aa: CASSSGRETQYF

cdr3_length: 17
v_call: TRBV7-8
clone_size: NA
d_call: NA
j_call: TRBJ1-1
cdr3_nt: TGTGCCAGCAGCGCCCGACGAGCCGGGGTCCTAAACACTGAAGCTTTCTTT
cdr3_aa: CASSARRAGVLNTEAFF

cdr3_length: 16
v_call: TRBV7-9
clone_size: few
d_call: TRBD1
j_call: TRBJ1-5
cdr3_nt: TGTGCCAGCAGCTTAGCCACAGGGGCGGTCAATCAGCCCCAGCATTTT
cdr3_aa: CASSLATGAVNQPQHF

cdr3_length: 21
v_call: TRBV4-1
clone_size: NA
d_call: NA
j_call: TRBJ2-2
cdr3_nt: TGCGCCAGCAGCCAGGGCCCCCTCGGGCGAGCGGATAAAACCAACACCGGGGAGCTGTTTTTT
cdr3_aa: CASSQGPLGRADKTNTGELFF

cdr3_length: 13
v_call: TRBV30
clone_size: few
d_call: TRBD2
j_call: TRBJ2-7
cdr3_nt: TGTGCCTGGAGTTTACTAGCGGCGGGGGAGCAGTACTTC
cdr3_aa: CAWSLLAAGEQYF

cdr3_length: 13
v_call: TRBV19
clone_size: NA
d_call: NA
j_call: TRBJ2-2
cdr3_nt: TGTGCCAGTAGTATAGTCGGGACCGGGGAGCTGTTTTTT
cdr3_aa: CASSIVGTGELFF

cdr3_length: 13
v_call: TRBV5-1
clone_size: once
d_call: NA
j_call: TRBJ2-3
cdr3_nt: TGCGCCAGCAGCTTGACAGGGACAGATACGCAGTATTTT
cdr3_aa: CASSLTGTDTQYF

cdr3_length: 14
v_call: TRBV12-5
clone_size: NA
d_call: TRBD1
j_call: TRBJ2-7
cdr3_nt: TGTGCTAGTGGTTTGACAGGGGGCTCAGACGAGCAGTACTTC
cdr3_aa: CASGLTGGSDEQYF

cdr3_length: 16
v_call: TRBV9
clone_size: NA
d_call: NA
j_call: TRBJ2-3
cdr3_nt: TGTGCCAGCAGCGCTCTGGAAGGCGGGAGCACAGATACGCAGTATTTT
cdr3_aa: CASSALEGGSTDTQYF

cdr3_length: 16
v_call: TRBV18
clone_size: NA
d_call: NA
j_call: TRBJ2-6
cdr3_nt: TGTGCCAGCTCACCACGGGCAGGGGTTGGGGCCAACGTCCTGACTTTC
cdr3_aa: CASSPRAGVGANVLTF

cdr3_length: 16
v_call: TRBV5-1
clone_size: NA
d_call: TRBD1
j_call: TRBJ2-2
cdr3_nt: TGCGCCAGCAGCCCACGGACAGGGTCGAACACCGGGGAGCTGTTTTTT
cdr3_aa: CASSPRTGSNTGELFF

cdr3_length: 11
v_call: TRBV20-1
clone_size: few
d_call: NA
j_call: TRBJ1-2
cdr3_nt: TGCAGTGCCGGGACTGACTATGGCTACACCTTC
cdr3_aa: CSAGTDYGYTF

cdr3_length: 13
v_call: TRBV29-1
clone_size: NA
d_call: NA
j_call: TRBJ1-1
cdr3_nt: TGCAGCGTGCGACTTGGAGGGGACACTGAAGCTTTCTTT
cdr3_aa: CSVRLGGDTEAFF

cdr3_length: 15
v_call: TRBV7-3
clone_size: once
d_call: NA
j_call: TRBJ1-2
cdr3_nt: TGTGCCAGCAGCTTAAGCCCGGGGGACGGGGCAGGCTACACCTTC
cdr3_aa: CASSLSPGDGAGYTF

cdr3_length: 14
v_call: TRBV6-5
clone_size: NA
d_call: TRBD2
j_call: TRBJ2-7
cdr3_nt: TGTGCCAGCAGTCGACTAGCGGCCAAAAACGAGCAGTACTTC
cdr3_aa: CASSRLAAKNEQYF

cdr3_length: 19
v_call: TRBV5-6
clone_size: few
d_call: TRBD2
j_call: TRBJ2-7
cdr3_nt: TGTGCCAGCAGCTTGGGGCCCCCGGCTCCTGGCGGGGGCTCCTACGAGCAGTACTTC
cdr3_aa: CASSLGPPAPGGGSYEQYF

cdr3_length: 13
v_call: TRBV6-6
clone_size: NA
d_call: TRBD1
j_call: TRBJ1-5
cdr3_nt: TGTGCCAGCAGTTACGAGGGGGCAGGGCCCCAGCATTTT
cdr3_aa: CASSYEGAGPQHF

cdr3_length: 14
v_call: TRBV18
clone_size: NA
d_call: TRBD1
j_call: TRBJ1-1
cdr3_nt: TGTGCCAGCTTACGGGACAGGGAGAACACTGAAGCTTTCTTT
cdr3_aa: CASLRDRENTEAFF

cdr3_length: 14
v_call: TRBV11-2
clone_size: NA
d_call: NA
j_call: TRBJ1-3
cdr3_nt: TGTGCCAGCAGCCCCAGCGCTCCTGGAAACACCATATATTTT
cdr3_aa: CASSPSAPGNTIYF

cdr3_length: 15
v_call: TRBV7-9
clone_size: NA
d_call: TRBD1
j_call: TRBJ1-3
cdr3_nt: TGTGCCAGCAGAGCGGACAGGAGCTCTGGAAACACCATATATTTT
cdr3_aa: CASRADRSSGNTIYF

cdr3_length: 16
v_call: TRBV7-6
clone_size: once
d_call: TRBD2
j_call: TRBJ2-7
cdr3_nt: TGTGCCAGCAGCTTTGCCGGGTCTAGCGGGAGGGCGGAGCAGTACTTC
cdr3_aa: CASSFAGSSGRAEQYF

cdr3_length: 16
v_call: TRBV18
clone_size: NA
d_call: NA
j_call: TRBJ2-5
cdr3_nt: TGTGCCAGCTCACCTCCCCTCCAGGGAAGACCGGGGACCCAGTACTTC
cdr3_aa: CASSPPLQGRPGTQYF

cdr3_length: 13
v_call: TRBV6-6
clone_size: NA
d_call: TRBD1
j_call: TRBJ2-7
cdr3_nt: TGTGCCAGCACCGAGACAGGGGCCTACGAGCAGTACTTC
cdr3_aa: CASTETGAYEQYF

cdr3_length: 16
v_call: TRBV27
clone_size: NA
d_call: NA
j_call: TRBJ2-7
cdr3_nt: TGTGCCAGCAGTTTATATCCCTCGGACAGTTCCTACGAGCAGTACTTC
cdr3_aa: CASSLYPSDSSYEQYF

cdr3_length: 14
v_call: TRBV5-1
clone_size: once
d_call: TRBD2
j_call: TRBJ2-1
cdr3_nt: TGCGCCAGCAGCTTCGGTCAGCGGGATAGTGAGCAGTTCTTC
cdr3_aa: CASSFGQRDSEQFF

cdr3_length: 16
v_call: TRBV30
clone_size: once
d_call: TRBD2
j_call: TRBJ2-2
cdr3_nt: TGTGCCTGGAGAGGGACTAGCTTCAGCTACACCGGGGAGCTGTTTTTT
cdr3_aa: CAWRGTSFSYTGELFF

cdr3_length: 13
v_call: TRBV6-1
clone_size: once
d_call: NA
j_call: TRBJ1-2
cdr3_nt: TGTGCCAGCAGCGAAGAGACAGTCTATGGCTACACCTTC
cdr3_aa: CASSEETVYGYTF

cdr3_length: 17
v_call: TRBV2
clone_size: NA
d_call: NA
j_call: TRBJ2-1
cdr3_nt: TGTGCCAGCAGTGGGGGCTGGAGGGGGGGATCCCCTAATGAGCAGTTCTTC
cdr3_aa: CASSGGWRGGSPNEQFF

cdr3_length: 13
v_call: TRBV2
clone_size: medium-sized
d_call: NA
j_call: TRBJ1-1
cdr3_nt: TGTGCCAGCAGTGACAGGGAAGTCCCTGAAGCTTTCTTT
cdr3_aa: CASSDREVPEAFF

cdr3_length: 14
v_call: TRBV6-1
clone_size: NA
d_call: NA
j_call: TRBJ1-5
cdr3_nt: TGTGCCAGCAGGGAACAGGGTTTCAATCAGCCCCAGCATTTT
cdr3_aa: CASREQGFNQPQHF

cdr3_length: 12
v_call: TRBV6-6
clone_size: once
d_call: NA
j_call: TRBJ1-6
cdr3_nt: TGTGCCAGCGGGCAAGGAACAGGACTACTGCACTTT
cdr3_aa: CASGQGTGLLHF

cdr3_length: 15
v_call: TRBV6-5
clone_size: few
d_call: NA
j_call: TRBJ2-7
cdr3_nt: TGTGCCAGCAGTTATCAGCGTATCTCCTCCTACGAGCAGTACTTC
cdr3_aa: CASSYQRISSYEQYF

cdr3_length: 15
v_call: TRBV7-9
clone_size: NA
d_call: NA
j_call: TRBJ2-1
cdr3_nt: TGTGCCAGCAGCTTACCGGGGAGCTCCCACAATGAGCAGTTCTTC
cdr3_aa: CASSLPGSSHNEQFF

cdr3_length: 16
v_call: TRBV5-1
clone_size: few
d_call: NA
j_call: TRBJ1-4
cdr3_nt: TGCGCCAGCAGCTCCCTCCCAGGCGCAACTAATGAAAAACTGTTTTTT
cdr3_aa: CASSSLPGATNEKLFF

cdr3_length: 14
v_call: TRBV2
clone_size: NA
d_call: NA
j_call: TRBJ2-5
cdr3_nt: TGTGCCAGCAAGGTAGCGGAGTACCAAGAGACCCAGTACTTC
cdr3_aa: CASKVAEYQETQYF

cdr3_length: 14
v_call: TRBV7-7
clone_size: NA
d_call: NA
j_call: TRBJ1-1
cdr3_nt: TGTGCTAGCAGCCCTATCCTCATGAACACTGAAGCTTTCTTT
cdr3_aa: CASSPILMNTEAFF

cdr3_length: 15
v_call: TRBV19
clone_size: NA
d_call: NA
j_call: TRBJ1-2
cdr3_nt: TGTGCCAGTCTTACCCTGGCCAGGGATGGGGATGGCTACACCTTC
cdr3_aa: CASLTLARDGDGYTF

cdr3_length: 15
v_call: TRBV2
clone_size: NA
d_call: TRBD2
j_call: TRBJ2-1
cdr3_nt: TGTGCCAGCACTTTAGCGGGAACTTCCTACAATGAGCAGTTCTTC
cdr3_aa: CASTLAGTSYNEQFF

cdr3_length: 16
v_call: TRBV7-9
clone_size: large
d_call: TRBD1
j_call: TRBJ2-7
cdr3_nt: TGTGCCAGCAGCTCAACACCGGGACAGGCTGACTACGAGCAGTACTTC
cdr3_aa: CASSSTPGQADYEQYF

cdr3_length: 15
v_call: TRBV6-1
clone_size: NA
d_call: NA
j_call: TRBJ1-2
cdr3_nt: TGTGCCAGCAGTGCGGGAGGGCGGCGGCTTGGCGGCTACACCTTC
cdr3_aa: CASSAGGRRLGGYTF

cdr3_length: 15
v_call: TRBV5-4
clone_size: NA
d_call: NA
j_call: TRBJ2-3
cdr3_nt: TGTGCCAGCAGCCCGGGTGGGGGCGACTCAGATACGCAGTATTTT
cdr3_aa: CASSPGGGDSDTQYF

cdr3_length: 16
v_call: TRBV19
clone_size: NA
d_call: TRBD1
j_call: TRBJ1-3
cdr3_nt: TGTGCCAGTAGTATAGATAGGGACAGCTCTGGAAACACCATATATTTT
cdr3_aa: CASSIDRDSSGNTIYF

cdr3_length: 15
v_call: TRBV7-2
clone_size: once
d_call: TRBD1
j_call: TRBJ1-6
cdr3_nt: TGTGCCAGCAGACCGACGGGACAGAACCCTTCACCCCTCCACTTT
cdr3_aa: CASRPTGQNPSPLHF

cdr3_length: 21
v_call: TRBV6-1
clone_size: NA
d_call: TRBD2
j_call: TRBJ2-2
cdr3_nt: TGTGCCAGCAGTGAATCCGCCTATCCGGGACTAGCGGGGGGACACACCGGGGAGCTGTTTTTT
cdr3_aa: CASSESAYPGLAGGHTGELFF

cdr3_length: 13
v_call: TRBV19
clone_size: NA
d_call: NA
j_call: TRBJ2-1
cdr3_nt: TGTGCCAGTAGTAACCAGGTAATCAATGAGCAGTTCTTC
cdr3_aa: CASSNQVINEQFF

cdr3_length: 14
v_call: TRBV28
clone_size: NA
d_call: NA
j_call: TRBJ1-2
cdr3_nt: TGTGCCAGCAGTTTAAGCGGCACCTACTATGGCTACACCTTC
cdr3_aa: CASSLSGTYYGYTF

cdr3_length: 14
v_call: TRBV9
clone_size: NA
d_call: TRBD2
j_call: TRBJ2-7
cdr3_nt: TGTGCCAGCAGCTCGCTAGCGGCCTCCTACGAGCAGTACTTC
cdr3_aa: CASSSLAASYEQYF

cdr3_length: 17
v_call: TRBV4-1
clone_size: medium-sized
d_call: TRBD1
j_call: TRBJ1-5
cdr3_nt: TGCGCCAGCAGCCAAGATGGTCTCGGGGCAGGGGGACAGCCCCAGCATTTT
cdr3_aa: CASSQDGLGAGGQPQHF

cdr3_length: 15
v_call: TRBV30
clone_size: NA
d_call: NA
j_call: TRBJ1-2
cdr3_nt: TGTGCCTGGAGCCTCAAGGTGAACAGCAACTATGGCTACACCTTC
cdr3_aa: CAWSLKVNSNYGYTF